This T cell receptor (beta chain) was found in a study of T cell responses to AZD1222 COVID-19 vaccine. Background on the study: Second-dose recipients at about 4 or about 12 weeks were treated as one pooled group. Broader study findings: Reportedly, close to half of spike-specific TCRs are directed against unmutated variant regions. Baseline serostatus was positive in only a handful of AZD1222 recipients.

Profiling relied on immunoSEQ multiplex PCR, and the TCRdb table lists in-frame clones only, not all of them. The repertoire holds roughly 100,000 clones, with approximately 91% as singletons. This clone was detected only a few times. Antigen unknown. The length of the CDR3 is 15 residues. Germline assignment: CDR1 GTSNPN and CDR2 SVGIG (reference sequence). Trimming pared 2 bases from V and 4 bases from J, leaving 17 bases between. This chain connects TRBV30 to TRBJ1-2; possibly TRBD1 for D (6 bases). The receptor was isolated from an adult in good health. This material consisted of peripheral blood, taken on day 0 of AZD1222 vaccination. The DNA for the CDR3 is TGTGCCTGGAGTCCCCGGGGGGCGCCGGGCTATGGCTACACCTTC. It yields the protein CAWSPRGAPGYGYTF.